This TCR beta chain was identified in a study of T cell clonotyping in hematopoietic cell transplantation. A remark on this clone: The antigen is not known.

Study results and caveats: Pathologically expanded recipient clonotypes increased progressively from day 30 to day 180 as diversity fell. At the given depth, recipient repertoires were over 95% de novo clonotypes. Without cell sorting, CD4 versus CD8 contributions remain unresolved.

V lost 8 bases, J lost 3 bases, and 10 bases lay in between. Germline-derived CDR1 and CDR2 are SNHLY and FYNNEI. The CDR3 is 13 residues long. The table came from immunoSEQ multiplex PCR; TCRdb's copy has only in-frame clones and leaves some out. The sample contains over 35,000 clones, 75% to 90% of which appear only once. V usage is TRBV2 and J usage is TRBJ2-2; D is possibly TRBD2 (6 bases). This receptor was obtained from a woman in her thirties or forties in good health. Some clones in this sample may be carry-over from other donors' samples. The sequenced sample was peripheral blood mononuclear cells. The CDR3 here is CASRGLYTGELFF. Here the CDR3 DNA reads TGTGCCAGCCGGGGACTCTACACCGGGGAGCTGTTTTTT.